The following is a T cell receptor (beta chain) sequence with its context. This CDR3 is built from 16 residues. V gave up 1 base and J gave up 2 bases; unmatched junction bases: 5. Germline V gene data show CDR1 as SGDLS and CDR2 as YYNGEE. The sample comes from a study of blood T cell repertoires in COVID-19. Looking at the study overall: Both acute and convalescent COVID-19 samples were obtained from the United States, Italy and Spain.

Profiling relied on immunoSEQ multiplex PCR, and the TCRdb table lists in-frame clones only, not all of them. The sample holds nearly 200,000 clones, roughly 84% seen once. The receptor's source is a woman in her 40s who had recovered from COVID-19. This chain links TRBV9 with TRBJ2-1; 8 bases are shared with TRBD2. The sample was peripheral blood. The CDR3 loop is CASSVPGLGPYNEQFF. In DNA form, the CDR3 reads TGTGCCAGCAGCGTACCGGGACTAGGACCCTACAATGAGCAGTTCTTC.